This T cell receptor beta chain stems from a study of OX40 agonist ivuxolimab in advanced cancers. TCRdb's copy holds only in-frame clones and misses some; the assay was immunoSEQ multiplex PCR. The table has tens of thousands of clones, roughly 87% seen once; the top ten hold less than 3.5%. Study results and limitations: Antigen specificity was not determined for the expanded peripheral T cells. More expanded clones were seen, on average, in CD8+ T cells than in CD4+.

Trimming removed 3 bases at V and 7 bases at J, with 18 bases between. Germline V gives CDR1 MRHNA, CDR2 SNTAGT. The CDR3 spans 15 residues. This clone came up a few times. Its target is unknown. The source was CD4+ or CD8+ T cells sorted from blood, collected in a trial of the OX40 agonist ivuxolimab. The sequence came from an adult with an advanced solid tumor such as melanoma, head and neck, liver or kidney cancer. V gene TRBV6-4 combines with J gene TRBJ1-2; no definite D call. CDR3 region: CASSESVVSMAGYTF. The CDR3 DNA sequence: TGTGCCAGCAGTGAGAGTGTTGTATCGATGGCTGGCTACACCTTC.